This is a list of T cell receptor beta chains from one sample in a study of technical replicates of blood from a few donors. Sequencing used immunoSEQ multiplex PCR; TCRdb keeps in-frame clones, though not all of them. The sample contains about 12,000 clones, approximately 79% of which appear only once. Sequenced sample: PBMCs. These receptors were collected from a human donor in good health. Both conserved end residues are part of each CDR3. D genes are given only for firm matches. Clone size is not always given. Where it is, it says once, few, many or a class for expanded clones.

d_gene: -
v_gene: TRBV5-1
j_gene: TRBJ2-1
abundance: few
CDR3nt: TGCGCCAGCAGCTTGGGCGGGGTATACAATGAGCAGTTCTTC
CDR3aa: CASSLGGVYNEQFF

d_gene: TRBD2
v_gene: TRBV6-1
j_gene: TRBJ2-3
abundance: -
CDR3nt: TGTGCCACCAATTTAGCGGGGCAGATCACAGATACGCAGTATTTT
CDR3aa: CATNLAGQITDTQYF

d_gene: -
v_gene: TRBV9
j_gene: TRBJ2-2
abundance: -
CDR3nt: TGTGCCAGCAGCGTATTGGCCACGACAGGCACCGGGGAGCTGTTTTTT
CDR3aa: CASSVLATTGTGELFF

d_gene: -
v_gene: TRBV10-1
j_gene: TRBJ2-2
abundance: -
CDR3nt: TGCGCCAGCCAATCGAACACCGGGGAGCTGTTTTTT
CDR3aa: CASQSNTGELFF

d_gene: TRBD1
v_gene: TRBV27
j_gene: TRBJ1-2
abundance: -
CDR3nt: TGTGCCAGCAGTTCGGACAGGGCTTTTGATGGCTACACCTTC
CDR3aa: CASSSDRAFDGYTF

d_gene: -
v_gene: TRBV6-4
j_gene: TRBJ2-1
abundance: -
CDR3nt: TGTGCCAGCAGTGAGGGGCAACGGAGTGAGCAGTTCTTC
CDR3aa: CASSEGQRSEQFF

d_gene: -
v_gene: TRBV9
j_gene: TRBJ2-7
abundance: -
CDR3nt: TGTGCCAGCAGCGCCGGGAATTCCTACGAGCAGTACTTC
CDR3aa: CASSAGNSYEQYF

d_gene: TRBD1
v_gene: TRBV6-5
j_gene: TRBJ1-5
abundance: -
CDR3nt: TGTGCCAGCAGCCGACAGGGGGCGAGCAATCAGCCCCAGCATTTT
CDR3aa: CASSRQGASNQPQHF

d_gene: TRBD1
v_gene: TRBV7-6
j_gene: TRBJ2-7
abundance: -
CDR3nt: TGTGCCAGCAGCCCTGGGACAGGGGGATACGAGCAGTACTTC
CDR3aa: CASSPGTGGYEQYF

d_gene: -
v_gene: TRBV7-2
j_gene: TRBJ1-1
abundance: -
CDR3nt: TGTGCCAGCAGCTGGCCCACAGGTTTGAACACTGAAGCTTTCTTT
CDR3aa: CASSWPTGLNTEAFF

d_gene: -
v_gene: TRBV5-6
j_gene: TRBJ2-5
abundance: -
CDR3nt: TGTGCCAGCAGCTTGGGGGGGGTTGAGACCCAGTACTTC
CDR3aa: CASSLGGVETQYF

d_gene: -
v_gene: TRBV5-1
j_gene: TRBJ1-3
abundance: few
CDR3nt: TGCGCCAGCAGCTTTACATTCTCTGGAAACACCATATATTTT
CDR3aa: CASSFTFSGNTIYF

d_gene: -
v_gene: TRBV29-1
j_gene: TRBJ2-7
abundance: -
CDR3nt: TGCAGCGCCCAGACCGGGACTTTCTACGAGCAGTACTTC
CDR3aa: CSAQTGTFYEQYF

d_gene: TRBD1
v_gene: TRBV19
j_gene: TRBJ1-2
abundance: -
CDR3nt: TGTGCCAGTAGCCCGGGACAGAACAATTATGGCTACACCTTC
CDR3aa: CASSPGQNNYGYTF

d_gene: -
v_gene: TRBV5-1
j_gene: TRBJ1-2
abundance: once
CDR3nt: TGCGCCAGCAGACAGGACACAACTAACTATGGCTACACCTTC
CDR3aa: CASRQDTTNYGYTF

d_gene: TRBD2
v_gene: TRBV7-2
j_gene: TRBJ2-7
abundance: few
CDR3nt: TGTGCCAGCAGCTTAGTAGCGGGAGGGGCATACGAGCAGTACTTC
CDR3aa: CASSLVAGGAYEQYF

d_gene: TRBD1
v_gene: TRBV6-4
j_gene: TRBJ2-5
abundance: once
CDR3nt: TGTGCCAGCAGTGACTCCGAGACAGGGGGGCCCCAGTACTTC
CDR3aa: CASSDSETGGPQYF

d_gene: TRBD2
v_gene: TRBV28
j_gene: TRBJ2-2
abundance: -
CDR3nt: TGTGCCAGCAGTACCCGGACTAGCGGGAGGGCCAGGAACGGGGAGCTGTTTTTT
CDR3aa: CASSTRTSGRARNGELFF

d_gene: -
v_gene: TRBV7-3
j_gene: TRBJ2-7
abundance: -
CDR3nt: TGTGCCAGCAGCCCTGGGGGGATCCTCTCCTACGAGCAGTACTTC
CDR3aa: CASSPGGILSYEQYF

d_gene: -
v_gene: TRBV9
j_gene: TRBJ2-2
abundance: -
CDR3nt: TGTGCCAGCAGCGCCAGGTCCCGGGAGCTGTTTTTT
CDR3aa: CASSARSRELFF

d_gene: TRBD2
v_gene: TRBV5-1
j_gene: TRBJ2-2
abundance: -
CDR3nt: TGCGCCAGCAGCTCCTCTAGCGGGGCCACCGGGGAGCTGTTTTTT
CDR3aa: CASSSSSGATGELFF

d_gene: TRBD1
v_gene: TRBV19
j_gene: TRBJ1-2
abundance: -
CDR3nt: TGTGCCAGTAGTACAGGACAGGGATATGGCTACACCTTC
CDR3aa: CASSTGQGYGYTF

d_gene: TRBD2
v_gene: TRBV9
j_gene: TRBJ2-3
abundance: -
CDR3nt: TGTGCCAGCAGCGCGGGACTAGCGGTTGACACAGATACGCAGTATTTT
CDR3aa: CASSAGLAVDTDTQYF

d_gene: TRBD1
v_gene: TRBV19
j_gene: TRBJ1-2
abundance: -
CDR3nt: TGTGCCAGTAGTGCGGGACAGCAGAACTATGGCTACACCTTC
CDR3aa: CASSAGQQNYGYTF

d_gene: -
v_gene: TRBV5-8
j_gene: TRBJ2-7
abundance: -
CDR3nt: TGTGCCAGCAGCACTTGGGCCGCGCAGTACTTC
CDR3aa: CASSTWAAQYF

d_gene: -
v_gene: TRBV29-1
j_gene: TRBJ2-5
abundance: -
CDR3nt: TGCAGCGTTGAGGAGGGATGGGAGACCCAGTACTTC
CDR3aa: CSVEEGWETQYF

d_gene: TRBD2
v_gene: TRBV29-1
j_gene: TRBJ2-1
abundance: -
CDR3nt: TGCAGCGTTCGGCGGGAGGGAGGAAATGAGCAGTTCTTC
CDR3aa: CSVRREGGNEQFF

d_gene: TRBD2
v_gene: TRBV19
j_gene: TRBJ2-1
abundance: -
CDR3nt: TGTGCCAGTATTTCTAGCGGGAGGAGGTCGTTCTTC
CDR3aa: CASISSGRRSFF

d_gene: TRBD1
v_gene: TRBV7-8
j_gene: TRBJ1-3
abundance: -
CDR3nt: TGTGCCAGCAGCTTACAGGGGGCTGGAAACACCATATATTTT
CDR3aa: CASSLQGAGNTIYF

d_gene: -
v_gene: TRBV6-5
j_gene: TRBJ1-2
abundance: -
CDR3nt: TGTGCCAGCAGTTACTCAGGGGCCGGCTACACCTTC
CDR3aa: CASSYSGAGYTF

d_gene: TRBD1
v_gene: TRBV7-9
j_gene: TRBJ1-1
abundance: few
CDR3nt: TGTGCCAGCAGCATACAGGGGAGCAGGAACACTGAAGCTTTCTTT
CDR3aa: CASSIQGSRNTEAFF

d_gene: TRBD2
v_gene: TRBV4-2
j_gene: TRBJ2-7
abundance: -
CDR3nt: TGTGCCAGCAGCCGCGACCCTGGGACTAGCGGGAGCTACGAGCAGTACTTC
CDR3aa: CASSRDPGTSGSYEQYF

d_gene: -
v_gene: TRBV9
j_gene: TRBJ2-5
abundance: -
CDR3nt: TGTGCCAGCACCACTACCACACAAGAGACCCAGTACTTC
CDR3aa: CASTTTTQETQYF